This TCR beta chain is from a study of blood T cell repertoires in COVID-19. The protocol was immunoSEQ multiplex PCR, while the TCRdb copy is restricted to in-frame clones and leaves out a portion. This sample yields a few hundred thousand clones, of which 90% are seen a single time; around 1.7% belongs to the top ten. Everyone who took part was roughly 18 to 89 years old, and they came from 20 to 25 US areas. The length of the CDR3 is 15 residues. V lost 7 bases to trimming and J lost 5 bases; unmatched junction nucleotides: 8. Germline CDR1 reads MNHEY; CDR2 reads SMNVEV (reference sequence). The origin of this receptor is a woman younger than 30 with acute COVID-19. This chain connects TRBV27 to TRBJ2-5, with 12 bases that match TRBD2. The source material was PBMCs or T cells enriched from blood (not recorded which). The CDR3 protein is CASNPGLAGRETQYF. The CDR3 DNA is TGTGCCAGCAACCCCGGACTAGCGGGACGCGAGACCCAGTACTTC.